This T cell receptor beta chain was found in a study of cytomegalovirus exposure and HLA in healthy donors. Study outcomes and limitations: As confirmed in vitro, three CMV-associated chains were specific for CMV antigens. Owing to their indistinguishability, certain V segments, notably TRBV6-2 and TRBV6-3, were excluded. Per a prior analysis, the majority of TCR beta V segments were productive roughly 87% or roughly 30% of the time.

This clone was seen only a few times. What it recognizes is unknown. Germline V gene lookup returns CDR1 SGHVS and CDR2 FNYEAQ. V lost 1 base and J 3 bases, leaving 10 bases between the germline ends. The CDR3 runs to 14 residues. This PCR relied on a set of 60 Vbeta primers and 13 Jbeta primers. Sequencing used immunoSEQ multiplex PCR; TCRdb keeps in-frame clones, though not all of them. Seen here are roughly 100,000 clones, 76% observed once, and the top ten hold about 7.5%. The origin of this receptor is a man between 35 and 55 years old in good health and CMV-seropositive. This chain joins TRBV7-6 and TRBJ2-7, with a weak D call TRBD1 (6 bases). What was sequenced was PBMCs. Here the CDR3 reads CASSLGARGYEQYF. Here the CDR3 DNA reads TGTGCCAGCAGCTTAGGAGCCAGGGGCTACGAGCAGTACTTC.